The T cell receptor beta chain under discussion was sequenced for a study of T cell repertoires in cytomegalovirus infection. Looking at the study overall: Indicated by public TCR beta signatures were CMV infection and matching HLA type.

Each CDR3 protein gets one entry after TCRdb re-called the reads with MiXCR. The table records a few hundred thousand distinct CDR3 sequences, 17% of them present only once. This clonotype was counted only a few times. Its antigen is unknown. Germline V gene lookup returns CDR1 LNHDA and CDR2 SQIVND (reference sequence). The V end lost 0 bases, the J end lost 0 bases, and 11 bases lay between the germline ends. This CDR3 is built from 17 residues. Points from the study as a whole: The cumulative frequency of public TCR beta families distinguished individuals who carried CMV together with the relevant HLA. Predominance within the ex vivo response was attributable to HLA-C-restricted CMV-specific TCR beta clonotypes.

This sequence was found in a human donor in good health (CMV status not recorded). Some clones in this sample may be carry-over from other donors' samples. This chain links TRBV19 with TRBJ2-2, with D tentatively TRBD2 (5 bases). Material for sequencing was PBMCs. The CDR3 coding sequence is TGTGCCAGTAGTATAGATCACGGAGGCGCGAACACCGGGGAGCTGTTTTTT. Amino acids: CASSIDHGGANTGELFF.